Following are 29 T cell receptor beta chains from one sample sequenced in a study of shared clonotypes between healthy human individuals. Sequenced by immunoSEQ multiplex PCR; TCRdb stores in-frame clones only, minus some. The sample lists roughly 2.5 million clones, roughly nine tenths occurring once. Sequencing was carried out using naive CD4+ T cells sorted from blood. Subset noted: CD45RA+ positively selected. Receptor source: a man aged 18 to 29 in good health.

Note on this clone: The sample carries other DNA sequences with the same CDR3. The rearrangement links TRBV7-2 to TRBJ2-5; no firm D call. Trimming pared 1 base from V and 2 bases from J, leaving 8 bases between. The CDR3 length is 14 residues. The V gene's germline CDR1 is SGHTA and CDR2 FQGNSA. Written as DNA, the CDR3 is TGTGCCAGCAGCTTAGTGTGGCTTCAAGAGACCCAGTACTTC. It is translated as CASSLVWLQETQYF.

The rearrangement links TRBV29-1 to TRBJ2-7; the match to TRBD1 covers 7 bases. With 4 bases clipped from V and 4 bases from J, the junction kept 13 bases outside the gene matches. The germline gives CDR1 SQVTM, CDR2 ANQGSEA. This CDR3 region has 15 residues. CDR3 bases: TGCAGCGTTGCCCCCAGAGGTGAGGGGGCGTACGAGCAGTACTTC. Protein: CSVAPRGEGAYEQYF.

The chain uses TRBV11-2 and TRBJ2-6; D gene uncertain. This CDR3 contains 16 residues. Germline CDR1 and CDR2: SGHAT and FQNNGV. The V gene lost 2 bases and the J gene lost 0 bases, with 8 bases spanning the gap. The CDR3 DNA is TGTGCCAGCAGCTTAACTTTGGTCTCTGGGGCCAACGTCCTGACTTTC. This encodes CASSLTLVSGANVLTF.

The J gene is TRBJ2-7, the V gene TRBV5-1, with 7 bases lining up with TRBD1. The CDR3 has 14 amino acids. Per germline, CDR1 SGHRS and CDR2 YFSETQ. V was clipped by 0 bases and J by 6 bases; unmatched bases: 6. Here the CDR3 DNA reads TGCGCCAGCAGCTTGGCCGGGACAGTTTTCGAGCAGTACTTC. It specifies CASSLAGTVFEQYF.

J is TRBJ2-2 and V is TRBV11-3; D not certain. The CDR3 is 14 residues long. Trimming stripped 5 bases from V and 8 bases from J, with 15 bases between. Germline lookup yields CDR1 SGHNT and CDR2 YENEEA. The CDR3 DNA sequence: TGTGCCAGCAGCCCCTCACCCGTGGGAGGGGAGCTGTTTTTT. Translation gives CASSPSPVGGELFF.

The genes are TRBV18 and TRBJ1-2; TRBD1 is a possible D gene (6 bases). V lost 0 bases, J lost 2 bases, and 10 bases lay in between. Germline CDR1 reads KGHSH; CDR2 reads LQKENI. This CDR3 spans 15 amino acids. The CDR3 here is CASSPPNRVNYGYTF. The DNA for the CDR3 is TGTGCCAGCTCACCACCGAACAGGGTGAACTATGGCTACACCTTC.

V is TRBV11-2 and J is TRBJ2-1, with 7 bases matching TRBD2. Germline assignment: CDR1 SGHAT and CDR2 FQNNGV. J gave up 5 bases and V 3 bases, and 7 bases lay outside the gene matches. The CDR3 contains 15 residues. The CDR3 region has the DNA TGTGCCAGCAGCTTGGGGGACTATCCTAACAATGAGCAGTTCTTC. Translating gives CASSLGDYPNNEQFF.

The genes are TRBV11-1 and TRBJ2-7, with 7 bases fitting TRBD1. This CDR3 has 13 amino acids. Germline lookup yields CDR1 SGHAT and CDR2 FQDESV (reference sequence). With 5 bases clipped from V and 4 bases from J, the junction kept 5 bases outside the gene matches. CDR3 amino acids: CASSTGQSYEQYF. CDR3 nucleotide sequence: TGTGCCAGCAGCACGGGACAGTCATACGAGCAGTACTTC. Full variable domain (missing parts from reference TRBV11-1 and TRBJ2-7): EAEVAQSPRYKITEKSQAVAFWCDPISGHATLYWYRQILGQGPELLVQFQDESVVDDSQLPKDRFSAERLKGVDSTLKIQPAELGDSAMYLCASSTGQSYEQYFGPGTRLTVT.

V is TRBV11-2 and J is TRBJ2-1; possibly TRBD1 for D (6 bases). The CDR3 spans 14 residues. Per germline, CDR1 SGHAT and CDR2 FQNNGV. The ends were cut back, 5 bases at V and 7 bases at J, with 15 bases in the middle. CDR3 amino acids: CASSLAGARNEQFF. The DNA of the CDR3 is TGTGCCAGCAGCCTGGCAGGGGCCAGGAATGAGCAGTTCTTC. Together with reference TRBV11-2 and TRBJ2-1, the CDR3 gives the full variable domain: EAGVAQSPRYKIIEKRQSVAFWCNPISGHATLYWYQQILGQGPKLLIQFQNNGVVDDSQLPKDRFSAERLKGVDSTLKIQPAKLEDSAVYLCASSLAGARNEQFFGPGTRLTVL.

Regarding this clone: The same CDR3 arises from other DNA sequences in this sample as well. CDR3 bases: TGTGCCAGCAGCTTAGACAGGGGGCCGTACAATGAGCAGTTCTTC. It codes for CASSLDRGPYNEQFF. The rearrangement joins TRBV7-9 to TRBJ2-1; 9 bases are shared with TRBD1. Germline values: CDR1 SEHNR, CDR2 FQNEAQ (reference sequence). Trimming removed 1 base from V and 4 bases from J; junction bases left unmatched: 2. This CDR3 comprises 15 residues.

The CDR3 bases are TGTGCCAGCAGCTGGTACAACACTGAAGCTTTCTTT. Translation: CASSWYNTEAFF. The J gene is TRBJ1-1, the V gene TRBV5-6; D unresolved. Trimming took 3 bases from V and 2 from J, leaving 5 bases between them. The CDR3 has 12 residues. Looked up from germline, CDR1 is SGHDT and CDR2 is YYEEEE.

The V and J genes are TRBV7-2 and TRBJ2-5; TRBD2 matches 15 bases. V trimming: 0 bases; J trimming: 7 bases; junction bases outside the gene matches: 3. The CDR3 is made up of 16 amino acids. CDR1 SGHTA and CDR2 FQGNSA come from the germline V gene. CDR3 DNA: TGTGCCAGCAGCTTAGCGGGACTAGCGGGAGGCGTGACCCAGTACTTC. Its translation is CASSLAGLAGGVTQYF.

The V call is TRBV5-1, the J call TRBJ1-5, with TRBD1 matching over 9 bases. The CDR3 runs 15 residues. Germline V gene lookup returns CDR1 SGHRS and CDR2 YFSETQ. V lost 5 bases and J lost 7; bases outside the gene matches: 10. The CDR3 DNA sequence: TGCGCCAGCAGGCCTACAGGGGGCGAAGGACAGCCCCAGCATTTT. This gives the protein CASRPTGGEGQPQHF.

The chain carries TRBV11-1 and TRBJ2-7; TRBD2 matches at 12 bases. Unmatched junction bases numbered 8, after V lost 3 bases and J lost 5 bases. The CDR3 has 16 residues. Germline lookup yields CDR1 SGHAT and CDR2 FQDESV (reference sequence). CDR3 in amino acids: CASSLGSSGGAHEQYF. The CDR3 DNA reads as TGTGCCAGCAGCTTGGGCTCTAGCGGGGGGGCCCACGAGCAGTACTTC.

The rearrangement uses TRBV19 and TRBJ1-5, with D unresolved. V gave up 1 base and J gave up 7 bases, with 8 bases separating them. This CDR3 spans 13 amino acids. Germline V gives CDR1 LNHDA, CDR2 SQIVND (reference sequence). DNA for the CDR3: TGTGCCAGTAGTATAGGTCTAAGGCAGCCCCAGCATTTT. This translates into CASSIGLRQPQHF.

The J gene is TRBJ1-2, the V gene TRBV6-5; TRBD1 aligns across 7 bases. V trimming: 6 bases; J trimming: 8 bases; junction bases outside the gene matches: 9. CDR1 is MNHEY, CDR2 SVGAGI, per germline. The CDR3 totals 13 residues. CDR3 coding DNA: TGTGCCAGCAGAAGGGGGCAGGGAACGGGCTACACCTTC. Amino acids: CASRRGQGTGYTF.

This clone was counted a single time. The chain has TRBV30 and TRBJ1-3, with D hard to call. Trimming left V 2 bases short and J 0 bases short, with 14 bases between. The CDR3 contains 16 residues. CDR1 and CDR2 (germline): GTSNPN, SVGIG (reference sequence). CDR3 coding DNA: TGTGCCTGGAGTCCAATTCACATAAGCTCTGGAAACACCATATATTTT. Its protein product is CAWSPIHISSGNTIYF.

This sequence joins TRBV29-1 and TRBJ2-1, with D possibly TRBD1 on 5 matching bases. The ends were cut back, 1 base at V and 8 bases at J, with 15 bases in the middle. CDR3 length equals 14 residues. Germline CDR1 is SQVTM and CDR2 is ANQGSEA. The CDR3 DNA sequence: TGCAGCGTTGAAGTCCTCGGTGGACACGATGAGCAGTTCTTC. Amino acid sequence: CSVEVLGGHDEQFF.

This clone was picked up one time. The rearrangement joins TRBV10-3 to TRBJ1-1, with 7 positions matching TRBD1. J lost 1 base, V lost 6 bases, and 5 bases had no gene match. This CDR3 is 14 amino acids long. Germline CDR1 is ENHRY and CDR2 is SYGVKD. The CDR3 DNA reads TGTGCCATCAGCACAGGGGCTTCGAACACTGAAGCTTTCTTT. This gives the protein CAISTGASNTEAFF.

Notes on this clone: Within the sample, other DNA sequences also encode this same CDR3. The CDR3 DNA reads TGTGCCTGGAGTGTACGACTAGCGGGAGGGAATGAGCAGTTCTTC. Translation: CAWSVRLAGGNEQFF. The V call is TRBV30, the J call TRBJ2-1; 14 bases are a match to TRBD2. Germline trimming cut 0 bases from V and 7 bases from J; bases unmatched to any gene: 2. The germline V gene encodes CDR1 GTSNPN and CDR2 SVGIG (reference sequence). This CDR3 comprises 15 residues.

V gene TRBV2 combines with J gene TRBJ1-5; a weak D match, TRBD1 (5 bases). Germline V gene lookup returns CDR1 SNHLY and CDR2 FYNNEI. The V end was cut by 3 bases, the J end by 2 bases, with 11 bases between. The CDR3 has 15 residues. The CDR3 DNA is TGTGCCAGCAGTGAGGGGGGGTTAGGCAATCAGCCCCAGCATTTT. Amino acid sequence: CASSEGGLGNQPQHF.

CDR3 amino acids: CASSLGRIPSYEQYF. For the CDR3, the DNA is TGTGCCAGCAGCTTAGGGAGAATCCCAAGTTACGAGCAGTACTTC. The chain employs TRBV11-2 and TRBJ2-7; D is uncertain. The germline V gene encodes CDR1 SGHAT and CDR2 FQNNGV. The length of the CDR3 is 15 residues. V lost 1 base, J lost 4 bases, and 14 bases lay in between.

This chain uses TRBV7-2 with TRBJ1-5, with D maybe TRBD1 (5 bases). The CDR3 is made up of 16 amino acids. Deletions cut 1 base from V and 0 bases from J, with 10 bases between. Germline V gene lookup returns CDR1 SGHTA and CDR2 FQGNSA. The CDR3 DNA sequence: TGTGCCAGCAGCTTAGGACAGACGAATAGCAATCAGCCCCAGCATTTT. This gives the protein CASSLGQTNSNQPQHF.

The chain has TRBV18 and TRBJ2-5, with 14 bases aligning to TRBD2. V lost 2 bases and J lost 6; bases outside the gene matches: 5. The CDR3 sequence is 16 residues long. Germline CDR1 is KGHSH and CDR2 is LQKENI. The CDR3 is CASSPRTSGGYKTQYF. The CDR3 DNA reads TGTGCCAGCTCACCAAGGACTAGCGGGGGGTATAAGACCCAGTACTTC.

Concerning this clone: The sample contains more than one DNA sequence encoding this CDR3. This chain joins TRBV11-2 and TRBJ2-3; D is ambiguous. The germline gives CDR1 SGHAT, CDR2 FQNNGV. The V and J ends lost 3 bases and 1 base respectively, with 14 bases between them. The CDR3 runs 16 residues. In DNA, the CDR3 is TGTGCCAGCAGCTTTCTGGCAGGTGCGGGCACAGATACGCAGTATTTT. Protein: CASSFLAGAGTDTQYF.

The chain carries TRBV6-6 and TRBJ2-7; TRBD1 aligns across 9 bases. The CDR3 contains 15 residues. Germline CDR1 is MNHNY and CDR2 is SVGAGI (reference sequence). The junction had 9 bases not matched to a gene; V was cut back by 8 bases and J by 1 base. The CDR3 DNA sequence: TGTGCCAGCGGGAATAACAGGGGGCAGTCCTACGAGCAGTACTTC. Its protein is CASGNNRGQSYEQYF.

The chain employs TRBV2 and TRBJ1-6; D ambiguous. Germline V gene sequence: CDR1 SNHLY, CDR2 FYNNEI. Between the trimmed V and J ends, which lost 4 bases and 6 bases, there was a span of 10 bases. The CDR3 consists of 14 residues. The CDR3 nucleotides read TGTGCCAGCAGTGGACACGGCGGTAATTCACCCCTCCACTTT. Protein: CASSGHGGNSPLHF.

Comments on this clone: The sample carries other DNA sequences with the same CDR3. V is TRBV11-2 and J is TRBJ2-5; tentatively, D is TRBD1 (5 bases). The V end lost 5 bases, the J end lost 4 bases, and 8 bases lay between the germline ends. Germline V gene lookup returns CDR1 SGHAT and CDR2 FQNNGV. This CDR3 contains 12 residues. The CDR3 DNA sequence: TGTGCCAGCAGCCATAGGGGAGAGACCCAGTACTTC. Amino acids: CASSHRGETQYF.

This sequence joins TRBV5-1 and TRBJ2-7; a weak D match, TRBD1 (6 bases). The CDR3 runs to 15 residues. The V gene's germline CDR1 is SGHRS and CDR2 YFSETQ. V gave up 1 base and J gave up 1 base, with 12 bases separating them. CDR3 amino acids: CASSLTGSTSYEQYF. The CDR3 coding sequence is TGCGCCAGCAGCTTGACAGGGAGTACTTCCTACGAGCAGTACTTC.